This T cell receptor beta chain stems from a study of CD8+CD57+ T cells in acquired aplastic anemia. Profiling of TCR beta VDJ combinations and CDR3 sequences used genomic DNA as template. TCRdb reanalysed the reads using MiXCR and keeps one entry per CDR3 protein. The table includes roughly 200,000 distinct CDR3 sequences, 60% to 65% detected once. The germline CDR1 and CDR2 sequences are SNHLY and FYNNEI. V lost 0 bases to trimming and J lost 2 bases, with 19 bases between them. The CDR3 is made up of 18 amino acids. On this clonotype itself: It is likely a read error, because the conserved phenylalanine at the end of the CDR3 is missing.

This receptor was identified in a human donor in good health. What was sequenced was sorted CD4+, CD8+, or CD8+CD57+ T cells (not recorded which) from PBMCs. This sequence joins TRBV2 and TRBJ1-1; D may be TRBD1 (6 bases). CDR3 protein: CASSEALDATGPNTEAFS. For the CDR3, the DNA is TGTGCCAGCAGTGAAGCACTCGATGCGACAGGCCCTAACACTGAAGCTTTCTCT.